This TCR beta chain was identified during a study of T cells in Graves' hyperthyroidism and ophthalmopathy. The source material, RNA transcripts, was used to amplify TCR beta CDR3 regions. Primed by the HTBI set, a first-round RT-PCR was run on the TCR CDR3. MiXCR, applied by TCRdb to the multiplex PCR reads, yields one record per CDR3 protein. Seen here are about 98,000 distinct CDR3 sequences, roughly 37% observed once, and the top ten hold about a tenth. The V and J ends lost 2 bases and 2 bases respectively, with 16 bases between them. CDR1 is MDHEN and CDR2 is SYDVKM in the germline V gene. CDR3 length: 17 residues. This clonotype was recorded a few times.

This TCR was sampled from a woman in her 30s with Graves' hyperthyroidism. V is TRBV28 and J is TRBJ1-3; perhaps TRBD1 as D (6 bases). Sequencing was done on a sample of peripheral blood or thyroid tissue (not recorded which). CDR3: CASSLPSGGGPGNTIYF. In DNA form, the CDR3 reads TGTGCCAGCAGTTTACCTTCTGGGGGGGGCCCTGGAAACACCATATATTTT.